The rows below give T cell receptor beta chains drawn from one sample of a study of early T cells in non-severe SARS-CoV-2 infection. TCRdb fed the 5' RACE reads into MiXCR, producing one record per CDR3 protein. The sample holds 90,000 to 130,000 distinct CDR3 sequences, 12% seen once. Sequencing was performed on whole blood. All receptors derive from an adult who was a healthcare worker with PCR-confirmed SARS-CoV-2 infection or an uninfected control (not recorded which). The conserved cysteine and the conserved F or W are not part of the CDR3 here.

TRBV10-3,TRBJ2-1,AISESRRLAPGNEQF
TRBV12-3/TRBV12-4,TRBJ1-6,ASSLWIRGTGNSPLH
TRBV29-1,TRBJ1-1,SVCNRLNTEAF
TRBV7-6,TRBJ1-1,ASGSGGNTEAF
TRBV7-8,TRBJ2-7,ASSSRDGSSYEQY
TRBV5-5,TRBJ2-3,ASGGLASTDTQY
TRBV5-5,TRBJ1-1,ASSFSLNMNTEAF
TRBV4-2,TRBJ2-1,ASSQDAGGAYNEQF
TRBV30,TRBJ2-2,AWSPRQAGGELF
TRBV4-1,TRBJ2-1,ASSPPPGRGNYNEQF
TRBV11-2,TRBJ2-1,ASSLVGRSYNEQF
TRBV19,TRBJ1-1,ASSSGVEAF
TRBV29-1,TRBJ2-1,SVAPRLYNEQF
TRBV3-1,TRBJ1-4,ASSQERGGTNEKLF
TRBV11-3,TRBJ2-1,ASSLGGRALSEQF
TRBV12-3/TRBV12-4,TRBJ2-3,ASSSGQVADTQY
TRBV25-1,TRBJ1-2,ASSPEGGTRTFNGYT
TRBV20-1,TRBJ2-3,SARVLAGVPDTQY
TRBV4-1,TRBJ1-6,ASSPPTKSPLH
TRBV12-3/TRBV12-4,TRBJ2-1,ASSPGENEQF
TRBV3-1,TRBJ2-4,ASSQAPLAKNIQY
TRBV10-2,TRBJ1-5,ASSPTTVEQPQH
TRBV7-3,TRBJ1-6,ASSSSGSSAGNSPLH
TRBV30,TRBJ1-1,AWMSGNTEAF
TRBV28,TRBJ1-5,ASQSGQGNQPQH
TRBV12-3/TRBV12-4,TRBJ2-1,ASSPLGTSISYNEQF
TRBV12-3/TRBV12-4,TRBJ1-2,ASTYGRARDGYT
TRBV5-5,TRBJ1-2,ASSLGQVVGYT
TRBV28,TRBJ1-1,ASGPVGGEAF
TRBV29-1,TRBJ2-5,SGARTARETQY
TRBV29-1,TRBJ2-7,SVEGGLSSYEQY
TRBV5-1,TRBJ1-2,ASSSRATGGNGYT
TRBV30,TRBJ1-3,AWSSASGNTIY
TRBV29-1,TRBJ1-1,SGATGGTEAF
TRBV11-2,TRBJ1-2,ASSLVGGAYGYT
TRBV7-2,TRBJ2-7,ASSTTGTGGREQY
TRBV4-1,TRBJ2-2,ASSPSGQVENTGELF
TRBV12-3/TRBV12-4,TRBJ2-2,ASGRAGELF
TRBV6-6,TRBJ2-7,ASSLDGYEQY